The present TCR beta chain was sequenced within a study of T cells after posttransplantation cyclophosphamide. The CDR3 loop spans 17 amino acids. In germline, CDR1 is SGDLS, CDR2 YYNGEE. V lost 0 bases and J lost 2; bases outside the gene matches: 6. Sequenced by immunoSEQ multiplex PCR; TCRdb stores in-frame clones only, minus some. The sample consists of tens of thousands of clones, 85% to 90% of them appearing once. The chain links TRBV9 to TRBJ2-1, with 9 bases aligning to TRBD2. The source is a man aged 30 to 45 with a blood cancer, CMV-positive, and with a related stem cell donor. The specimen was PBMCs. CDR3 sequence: CASSVEGLAGAYNEQFF. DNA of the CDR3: TGTGCCAGCAGCGTAGAAGGGTTAGCGGGAGCCTACAATGAGCAGTTCTTC.